The 19 T cell receptor beta chains below were found in one sample sequenced in a study of T cell responses to AZD1222 COVID-19 vaccine. Repertoires were generated with immunoSEQ multiplex PCR, while TCRdb's copy carries only in-frame clones and drops some. The sample lists 150,000 or so clones; 91% were seen once. The sequencing here drew on peripheral blood, taken on day 0 of AZD1222 vaccination. These receptors came from an adult in good health.

This clone was observed once. The genes are TRBV7-3 and TRBJ1-1; no clear D. V dropped 3 bases and J dropped 0 bases, with 5 bases sitting between them. The CDR3 loop spans 13 amino acids. Germline CDR1 SGHTA, CDR2 FQGTGA. The chain's CDR3 is CASSFSMNTEAFF. CDR3 bases: TGTGCCAGCAGCTTCTCCATGAACACTGAAGCTTTCTTT.

The rearrangement uses TRBV7-9 and TRBJ2-2; the D gene is possibly TRBD2 (6 bases). This CDR3 comprises 16 residues. CDR1 is SEHNR and CDR2 is FQNEAQ in the germline V gene (reference sequence). V shed 4 bases and J shed 2 bases, with 14 bases lying between them. CDR3 residues: CASSYRGGENTGELFF. Written as DNA, the CDR3 is TGTGCCAGCAGCTACCGTGGCGGGGAAAACACCGGGGAGCTGTTTTTT.

A remark on this clone: At one of its ends the junction is not consistent with the germline gene, which may arise from a read error. J is TRBJ2-7 and V is TRBV7-2; possible D gene TRBD2, 5 bases. Germline V lookup: CDR1 SGHTA, CDR2 FQGNSA. CDR3 size: 14 residues. The CDR3 DNA reads as TGTGCCAGCAGCTTAGGTGCGGACTCCCACGAGCAGTACTTC. This encodes CASSLGADSHEQYF.

The chain is built from TRBV11-2 and TRBJ1-5; 7 positions match TRBD1. The germline gives CDR1 SGHAT, CDR2 FQNNGV. J lost 5 bases, V lost 5 bases, and 6 bases had no gene match. The CDR3 contains 14 residues. The CDR3 region is CASSLDRDDQPQHF. CDR3 sequence (DNA): TGTGCCAGCAGCCTTGACAGGGACGATCAGCCCCAGCATTTT. The whole variable domain, filled in from reference TRBV11-2 and TRBJ1-5, reads EAGVAQSPRYKIIEKRQSVAFWCNPISGHATLYWYQQILGQGPKLLIQFQNNGVVDDSQLPKDRFSAERLKGVDSTLKIQPAKLEDSAVYLCASSLDRDDQPQHFGDGTRLSIL.

The chain recombines TRBV28 with TRBJ2-7; TRBD1 or TRBD2 may be the D gene (5 bases each). Trimming removed 7 bases at V and 5 bases at J, with 24 bases between. Germline V gene lookup returns CDR1 MDHEN and CDR2 SYDVKM. The CDR3 totals 16 residues. CDR3 amino acids: CASIPTGRINDHEQYF. The CDR3 nucleotides read TGTGCCAGCATCCCCACGGGACGGATAAACGACCACGAGCAGTACTTC.

The chain joins TRBV19 to TRBJ2-3, with unresolved D. Germline V gives CDR1 LNHDA, CDR2 SQIVND (reference sequence). The CDR3 is 12 amino acids. V was clipped by 10 bases and J by 9 bases, with 17 bases between them. Here the CDR3 DNA reads TGTGCCATAGGGCGTATAGGTGGAACGCAGTATTTT. Translating gives CAIGRIGGTQYF. Looking up the rest from reference TRBV19 and TRBJ2-3 gives the full variable domain: DGGITQSPKYLFRKEGQNVTLSCEQNLNHDAMYWYRQDPGQGLRLIYYSQIVNDFQKGDIAEGYSVSREKKESFPLTVTSAQKNPTAFYLCAIGRIGGTQYFGPGTRLTVL.

The chain recombines TRBV4-2 with TRBJ1-4; D is uncertain. Trimming took 0 bases from V and 14 from J, leaving 10 bases between them. This CDR3 has 12 residues. Germline CDR1 is LGHNA and CDR2 is YNFKEQ. Written as DNA, the CDR3 is TGTGCCAGCAGCCAAGATAAAAGTTATCTGTTTTTT. Its protein is CASSQDKSYLFF.

The rearrangement links TRBV11-3 to TRBJ2-1; 8 bases are a match to TRBD1. The ends lost 3 bases at V and 2 bases at J; junction bases unmatched: 0. CDR3 length equals 14 residues. Germline CDR1 and CDR2: SGHNT and YENEEA. The CDR3 region has the DNA TGTGCCAGCAGCTTGACAGGGGCCTACAATGAGCAGTTCTTC. It encodes CASSLTGAYNEQFF.

This chain links TRBV7-9 with TRBJ1-5; 8 bases line up with TRBD1. Germline lookup yields CDR1 SEHNR and CDR2 FQNEAQ (reference sequence). V was pared by 3 bases and J by 3 bases, with 13 bases of the junction left unmatched. CDR3 length equals 18 residues. This CDR3 reads CASSLSLSGQEANQPQHF. Here the CDR3 DNA reads TGTGCCAGCAGCTTGAGCTTATCGGGACAGGAGGCCAATCAGCCCCAGCATTTT.

The V and J genes are TRBV11-2 and TRBJ2-7, with 10 bases fitting TRBD1. Germline lookup yields CDR1 SGHAT and CDR2 FQNNGV. The CDR3 is made up of 17 amino acids. J was trimmed by 0 bases and V by 3 bases; bases with no gene match: 8. CDR3 nucleotide sequence: TGTGCCAGCAGCTTTGGACAGGGGGGCCTATCCTCCTACGAGCAGTACTTC. This gives the protein CASSFGQGGLSSYEQYF.

This chain joins TRBV10-3 and TRBJ2-7; D remains unclear. Germline CDR1 is ENHRY and CDR2 is SYGVKD. The ends were cut back, 0 bases at V and 3 bases at J, with 15 bases in the middle. The CDR3 is 16 residues long. CDR3 DNA: TGTGCCATCAGTGAGTCTCATAGGGCGATACACTACGAGCAGTACTTC. Translated: CAISESHRAIHYEQYF.

The rearrangement uses TRBV5-6 and TRBJ2-7, with D possibly being TRBD2 (6 bases). The CDR3 totals 13 residues. Trimming took 0 bases from V and 11 from J, leaving 15 bases between them. The germline V gene has CDR1 SGHDT and CDR2 YYEEEE. The CDR3 DNA sequence: TGTGCCAGCAGCTTGGGGGCAGGGCCGGGGGAGTACTTC. This encodes CASSLGAGPGEYF.

This sequence joins TRBV6-1 and TRBJ1-5; 11 bases map to TRBD1. Germline trimming cut 3 bases from V and 6 bases from J; bases unmatched to any gene: 7. This CDR3 is 16 amino acids long. Germline V CDR1 and CDR2: MNHNS, SASEGT. The CDR3 DNA is TGTGCCAGCAGTGACCGAGGGACAGGGGGAGGTCAGCCCCAGCATTTT. This gives the protein CASSDRGTGGGQPQHF.

This CDR3 reads CASSEAGGGYTF. DNA for the CDR3: TGTGCCAGTAGTGAAGCAGGGGGTGGCTACACCTTC. This chain joins TRBV19 and TRBJ1-2, with 7 nucleotides matching TRBD1. CDR1 is LNHDA, CDR2 SQIVND, per germline (reference sequence). The CDR3 sequence is 12 residues long. The ends lost 5 bases at V and 7 bases at J; junction bases unmatched: 4. Variable domain in full (rest from reference TRBV19 and TRBJ1-2): DGGITQSPKYLFRKEGQNVTLSCEQNLNHDAMYWYRQDPGQGLRLIYYSQIVNDFQKGDIAEGYSVSREKKESFPLTVTSAQKNPTAFYLCASSEAGGGYTFGSGTRLTVV.

The V gene is TRBV6-5, the J gene TRBJ1-2, with 7 bases aligning to TRBD1. CDR1 MNHEY and CDR2 SVGAGI come from the germline V gene. The CDR3 extends over 14 amino acids. The V gene end was trimmed by 6 bases and the J gene end by 6 bases; junction bases not matched to a gene: 10. CDR3 region: CASSRTGEIDGYTF. CDR3 DNA: TGTGCCAGCAGCCGAACAGGGGAGATTGATGGCTACACCTTC.

The chain's CDR3 is CASSPVGGKNTEAFF. CDR3 DNA sequence: TGTGCCAGCTCACCAGTGGGGGGCAAGAACACTGAAGCTTTCTTT. This rearrangement joins TRBV18 to TRBJ1-1; a possible D gene is TRBD1 (6 bases). Looked up from germline, CDR1 is KGHSH and CDR2 is LQKENI. CDR3 length: 15 residues. V was pared by 2 bases and J by 1 base, with 11 bases between. Complete variable domain (other parts from reference TRBV18 and TRBJ1-1): NAGVMQNPRHLVRRRGQEARLRCSPMKGHSHVYWYRQLPEEGLKFMVYLQKENIIDESGMPKERFSAEFPKEGPSILRIQQVVRGDSAAYFCASSPVGGKNTEAFFGQGTRLTVV.

The chain links TRBV7-2 to TRBJ1-5; TRBD1 matches at 10 bases. V dropped 3 bases and J dropped 6; count of bases not matched to a gene: 5. The CDR3 sequence is 15 residues long. Per the germline V gene, CDR1 is SGHTA and CDR2 is FQGNSA. CDR3 bases: TGTGCCAGCAGCTTCAATGGACAGGGGGGTCAGCCCCAGCATTTT. Its protein is CASSFNGQGGQPQHF.

This rearrangement joins TRBV10-3 to TRBJ2-2; 11 nucleotides match TRBD1. Germline values: CDR1 ENHRY, CDR2 SYGVKD. CDR3 length: 16 residues. The V segment lost 7 bases and the J segment 4 bases; nucleotides outside the gene matches: 8. The CDR3 reads CAIMSWTGGSTGELFF. The CDR3 DNA follows: TGTGCCATCATGTCATGGACAGGGGGCAGCACCGGGGAGCTGTTTTTT.

The V call is TRBV5-8, the J call TRBJ2-1; D may be TRBD2 (7 bases). Trimming took off 1 base at V and 4 bases at J, with 15 bases between the two ends. CDR3 size: 16 residues. CDR1 and CDR2 (germline): SGHTS, YDEGEE. CDR3 in DNA: TGTGCCAGCAGCTTGCGGGGGGCAGGACAATACAATGAGCAGTTCTTC. It encodes CASSLRGAGQYNEQFF.